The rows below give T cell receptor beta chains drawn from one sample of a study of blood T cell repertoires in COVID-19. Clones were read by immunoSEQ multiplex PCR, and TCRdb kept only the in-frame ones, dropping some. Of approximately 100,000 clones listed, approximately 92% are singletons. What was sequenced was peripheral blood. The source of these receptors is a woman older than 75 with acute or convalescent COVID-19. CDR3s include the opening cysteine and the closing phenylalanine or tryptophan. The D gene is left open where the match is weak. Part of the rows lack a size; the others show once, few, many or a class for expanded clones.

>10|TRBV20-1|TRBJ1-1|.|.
CSAPDTEAFF
TGCAGTGCCCCGGACACTGAAGCTTTCTTT
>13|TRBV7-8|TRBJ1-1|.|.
CASSFSLNTEAFF
TGTGCCAGCAGCTTTAGTCTGAACACTGAAGCTTTCTTT
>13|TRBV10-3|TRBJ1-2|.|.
CAISHPGGLGYTF
TGTGCCATCAGTCACCCGGGGGGGCTCGGCTACACCTTC
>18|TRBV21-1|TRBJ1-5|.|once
CASSREGQGDNSNQPQHF
TGTGCCAGCAGTCGGGAGGGACAGGGAGATAATAGCAATCAGCCCCAGCATTTT
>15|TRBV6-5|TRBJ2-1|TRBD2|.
CASSLGLAGYNEQFF
TGTGCCAGCAGTCTCGGACTAGCGGGGTACAATGAGCAGTTCTTC
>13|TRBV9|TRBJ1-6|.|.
CASSVETGAPLHF
TGTGCCAGCAGCGTAGAGACGGGGGCACCCCTCCACTTT
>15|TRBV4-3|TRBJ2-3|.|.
CASSQDPAVTDTQYF
TGCGCCAGCAGCCAAGATCCAGCGGTCACAGATACGCAGTATTTT
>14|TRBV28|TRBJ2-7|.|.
CASRGIGGSNEQYF
TGTGCCAGCAGGGGGATTGGGGGGAGTAACGAGCAGTACTTC
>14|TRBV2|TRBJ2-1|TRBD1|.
CASTPRDRVNEQFF
TGTGCCAGCACCCCCCGGGACAGAGTCAATGAGCAGTTCTTC
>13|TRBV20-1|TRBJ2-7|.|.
CSASPFFIYEQYF
TGCAGTGCTAGTCCGTTCTTTATCTACGAGCAGTACTTC
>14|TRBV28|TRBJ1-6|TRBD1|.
CASSPGQDNSPLHF
TGTGCCAGCAGTCCGGGACAGGATAATTCACCCCTCCACTTT
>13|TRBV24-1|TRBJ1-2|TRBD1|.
CATSVQGQTSYTF
TGTGCCACCAGTGTCCAGGGACAGACGAGCTACACCTTC
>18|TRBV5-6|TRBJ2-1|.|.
CASSSSAGAMSSYNEQFF
TGTGCCAGCAGCTCCTCCGCGGGCGCTATGAGCTCCTACAATGAGCAGTTCTTC
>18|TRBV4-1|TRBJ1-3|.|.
CASSLGFLGGGLGNTIYF
TGCGCCAGCAGCCTCGGGTTCCTCGGGGGGGGGCTTGGAAACACCATATATTTT
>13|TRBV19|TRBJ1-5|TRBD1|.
CASRGQGGQPQHF
TGTGCCAGTAGAGGACAGGGTGGTCAGCCCCAGCATTTT
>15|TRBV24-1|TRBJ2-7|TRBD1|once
CATSDAGQGSYEQYF
TGTGCCACCAGTGATGCGGGACAGGGATCCTACGAGCAGTACTTC
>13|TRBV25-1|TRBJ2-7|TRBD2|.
CASSIAGEGEQYF
TGTGCCAGCAGTATAGCGGGGGAGGGCGAGCAGTACTTC
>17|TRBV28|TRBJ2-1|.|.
CASRPQIDTWTYNEQFF
TGTGCCAGCCGTCCACAAATCGACACCTGGACCTACAATGAGCAGTTCTTC
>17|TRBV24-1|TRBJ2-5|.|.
CATSDSSNHYLLGTQYF
TGTGCCACCAGTGATTCCTCCAACCACTACCTGCTTGGGACCCAGTACTTC
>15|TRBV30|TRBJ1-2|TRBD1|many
CAWHRDRGLGYGYTF
TGTGCCTGGCACCGGGACAGGGGGCTAGGGTATGGCTACACCTTC
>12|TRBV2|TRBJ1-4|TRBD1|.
CASRRGPEKLFF
TGTGCCAGCAGAAGGGGGCCTGAAAAACTGTTTTTT
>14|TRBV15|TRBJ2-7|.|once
CATSREGGGYEQYF
TGTGCCACCAGCAGAGAGGGGGGTGGATACGAGCAGTACTTC
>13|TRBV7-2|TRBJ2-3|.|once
CASSSDYTDTQYF
TGTGCCAGCAGCTCTGACTACACAGATACGCAGTATTTT
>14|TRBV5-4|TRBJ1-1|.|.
CASSVPQGNTEAFF
TGTGCCAGCAGCGTGCCACAGGGGAACACTGAAGCTTTCTTT
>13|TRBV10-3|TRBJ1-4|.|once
CAISGFLGEKLFF
TGTGCCATCAGTGGGTTTCTAGGTGAAAAACTGTTTTTT
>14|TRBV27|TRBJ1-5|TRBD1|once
CASSLDRGNQPQHF
TGTGCCAGCAGTTTGGACAGGGGCAATCAGCCCCAGCATTTT
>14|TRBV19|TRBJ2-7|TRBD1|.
CASSGTGVSYEQYF
TGTGCCAGTAGTGGGACAGGGGTGTCCTACGAGCAGTACTTC
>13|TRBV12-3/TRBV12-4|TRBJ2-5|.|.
CASSRTLPETQYF
TGTGCCAGCAGTCGGACTCTCCCGGAGACCCAGTACTTC
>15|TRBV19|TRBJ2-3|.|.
CASSIGGSVTDTQYF
TGTGCCAGTAGTATTGGGGGCTCGGTCACAGATACGCAGTATTTT
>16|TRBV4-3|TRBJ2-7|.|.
CASSRTTGGGGYEQYF
TGCGCCAGCAGCCGGACTACAGGGGGAGGGGGCTACGAGCAGTACTTC
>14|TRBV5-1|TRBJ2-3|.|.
CASSLLQGPDTQYF
TGCGCCAGCAGCTTGTTGCAGGGCCCGGATACGCAGTATTTT
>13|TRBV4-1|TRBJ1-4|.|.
CASSQQGFEKLFF
TGCGCCAGCAGCCAACAGGGTTTTGAAAAACTGTTTTTT
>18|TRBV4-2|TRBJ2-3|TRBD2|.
CASSQDYGTSGGTDTQYF
TGTGCCAGCAGCCAAGATTACGGAACTAGCGGGGGCACAGATACGCAGTATTTT
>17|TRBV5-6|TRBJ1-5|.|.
CASSLRYSGDSNQPQHF
TGTGCCAGCAGCTTGAGGTATTCAGGGGATAGCAATCAGCCCCAGCATTTT
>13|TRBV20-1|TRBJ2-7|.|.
CSASPTGFSEQYF
TGCAGTGCTAGTCCCACAGGGTTCTCCGAGCAGTACTTC
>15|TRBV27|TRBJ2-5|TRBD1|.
CASSSGTGGRETQYF
TGTGCCAGCAGTTCCGGGACAGGGGGCAGGGAGACCCAGTACTTC
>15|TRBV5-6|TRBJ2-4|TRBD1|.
CASSSYRGAKNIQYF
TGTGCCAGCAGCTCCTACAGGGGAGCCAAAAACATTCAGTACTTC